This note documents a single T cell receptor beta chain sequence. The CDR3 has 14 amino acids. Trimming at V came to 6 bases and at J to 2 bases, leaving 4 bases not matched to a gene. CDR1 MNHEY and CDR2 SVGAGI come from the germline V gene. These data are taken from a study of blood T cell repertoires in COVID-19. Study as a whole: From the United States, Italy and Spain came samples of acute and convalescent COVID-19. T cells, B-cell-depleted T cells, or PBMCs supplied cDNA or gDNA.

Per the study methods: Reference gene primers were amplified, and this amplification served to estimate nucleated cell counts. The data were produced by immunoSEQ multiplex PCR, yet TCRdb's version contains in-frame clones alone and is incomplete. V and J calls and clone size come straight from that table; D and trimming were deduced from the DNA. The sample has a few hundred thousand clones, 88% seen once; the top ten hold roughly 4%. This receptor was identified in a man between 60 and 75 years old who had recovered from COVID-19. Sequenced: peripheral blood. The genes are TRBV6-5 and TRBJ2-5; TRBD2 matches at 9 bases. This chain's CDR3 is CASRLAGIQETQYF. CDR3 nucleotides: TGTGCCAGCAGGCTAGCGGGGATTCAAGAGACCCAGTACTTC.